Presented here are 7 T cell receptor beta chains from one specimen sequenced in a study of control samples from healthy donors and cancer patients. Profiled with immunoSEQ multiplex PCR; TCRdb holds only in-frame clones, not every one. The sample contains roughly 100,000 clones, approximately 89% of which appear only once. The sample comprised blood. The receptors were sampled from a young woman in good health.

The CDR3 spells CASSLWAVNSGNTIYF. The DNA for the CDR3 is TGTGCCAGCAGTTTATGGGCAGTAAACTCTGGAAACACCATATATTTT. The V gene is TRBV28, the J gene TRBJ1-3, with no clear D. V gave up 0 bases and J gave up 0 bases, with 9 bases separating them. Germline CDR1 MDHEN, CDR2 SYDVKM. The CDR3 contains 16 residues.

The chain employs TRBV5-1 and TRBJ1-6, with 8 bases lining up with TRBD1. The V gene end was trimmed by 0 bases and the J gene end by 7 bases; junction bases not matched to a gene: 3. This CDR3 contains 15 residues. Looked up from germline, CDR1 is SGHRS and CDR2 is YFSETQ. CDR3 loop: CASSLVGQGNSPLHF. Written as DNA, the CDR3 is TGCGCCAGCAGCTTGGTAGGACAGGGAAATTCACCCCTCCACTTT.

The V call is TRBV5-1, the J call TRBJ1-5; D perhaps matches TRBD1 (5 bases). V was pared by 4 bases and J by 2 bases, with 13 bases between. The CDR3 is 15 amino acids. CDR1 is SGHRS, CDR2 YFSETQ, per germline. The CDR3 DNA is TGCGCCAGCAGCCGCGGGGGAGAGGGCAATCAGCCCCAGCATTTT. Translation gives CASSRGGEGNQPQHF.

The V call is TRBV24-1, the J call TRBJ2-1, with 13 bases lining up with TRBD2. From germline, CDR1 is KGHDR and CDR2 SFDVKD. V trimming: 4 bases; J trimming: 6 bases; junction bases outside the gene matches: 5. This CDR3 has 16 amino acids. CDR3 amino acids: CATSDGLAGERNEQFF. The CDR3 DNA sequence: TGTGCCACCAGTGACGGACTAGCGGGAGAACGCAATGAGCAGTTCTTC.

The chain links TRBV29-1 to TRBJ2-6; D gene uncertain. V dropped 6 bases and J dropped 0 bases, with 9 bases sitting between them. Germline V lookup: CDR1 SQVTM, CDR2 ANQGSEA. This CDR3 contains 14 residues. CDR3 bases: TGCAGCGTCTCCAGGCTCTCTGGGGCCAACGTCCTGACTTTC. This translates into CSVSRLSGANVLTF. The whole variable domain, filled in from reference TRBV29-1 and TRBJ2-6, reads SAVISQKPSRDICQRGTSLTIQCQVDSQVTMMFWYRQQPGQSLTLIATANQGSEATYESGFVIDKFPISRPNLTFSTLTVSNMSPEDSSIYLCSVSRLSGANVLTFGAGSRLTVL.

This clone was counted a single time. The chain couples TRBV3-1 (or the pseudogene TRBV3-2) to TRBJ2-7; TRBD2 agrees at 9 bases. Germline-derived CDR1 and CDR2 are LGHDT and YNNKEL (reference sequence). The CDR3 is made up of 17 amino acids. Unmatched junction bases numbered 8, after V lost 1 base and J lost 1 base. The chain's CDR3 is CASSQAIGTSLSYEQYF. CDR3 sequence (DNA): TGTGCCAGCAGCCAAGCGATAGGGACTAGCTTATCCTACGAGCAGTACTTC.

The chain links TRBV5-4 to TRBJ2-1; 15 nucleotides line up with TRBD2. Per the germline V gene, CDR1 is SGHNT and CDR2 is YYREEE (reference sequence). CDR3 length: 16 amino acids. V gave up 4 bases and J gave up 4 bases; unmatched junction bases: 3. The CDR3 DNA follows: TGTGCCAGCAGCCGGACTAGCGGGAGGGGATACAATGAGCAGTTCTTC. It yields the protein CASSRTSGRGYNEQFF.